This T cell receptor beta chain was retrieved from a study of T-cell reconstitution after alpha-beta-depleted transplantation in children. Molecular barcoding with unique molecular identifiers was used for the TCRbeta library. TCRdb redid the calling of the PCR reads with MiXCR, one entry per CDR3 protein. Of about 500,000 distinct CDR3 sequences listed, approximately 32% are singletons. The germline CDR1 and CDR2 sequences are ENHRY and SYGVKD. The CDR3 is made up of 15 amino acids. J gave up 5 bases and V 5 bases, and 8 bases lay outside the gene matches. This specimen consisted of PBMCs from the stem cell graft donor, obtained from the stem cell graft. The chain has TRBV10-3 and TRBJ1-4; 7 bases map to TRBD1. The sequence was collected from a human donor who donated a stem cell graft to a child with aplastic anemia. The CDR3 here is CAISPTGTANEKLFF. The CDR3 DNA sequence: TGTGCCATCAGTCCTACCGGGACAGCAAATGAAAAACTGTTTTTT.